Listed below are T cell receptor beta chains from one sample, sequenced in a study of OX40 agonist ivuxolimab in advanced cancers. The method was immunoSEQ multiplex PCR; TCRdb's version includes in-frame clones alone and lacks a portion of them. Of 85,000 to 100,000 clones in the sample, 75% to 95% were seen once. Sequencing was performed on CD4+ or CD8+ T cells sorted from blood, taken in a trial of the OX40 agonist ivuxolimab. These receptors were collected from an adult with an advanced solid tumor such as melanoma, head and neck, liver or kidney cancer. The CDR3 runs from the conserved cysteine through the conserved F or W. A D gene is named only where the DNA matches it firmly. Clone size is stated in some rows and not others, as once, few, many or a class when expanded.

J gene: TRBJ2-7; clone size: .; V gene: TRBV28; D gene: .; CDR3 DNA: TGTGCCAGCAGTTCCCAGGGGCCTGGCTCCTACGAGCAGTACTTC; CDR3 protein: CASSSQGPGSYEQYF
J gene: TRBJ1-1; clone size: .; V gene: TRBV11-2; D gene: .; CDR3 DNA: TGTGCCAGCAGTCAAGGAGTACAGAAAAAACGGAACACTGAAGCTTTCTTT; CDR3 protein: CASSQGVQKKRNTEAFF
J gene: TRBJ2-2; clone size: .; V gene: TRBV27; D gene: .; CDR3 DNA: TGTGCCAGCAGACCTTTACTGGGACCAAGAGGGGCCGGGGAGCTGTTTTTT; CDR3 protein: CASRPLLGPRGAGELFF
J gene: TRBJ2-2; clone size: .; V gene: TRBV7-9; D gene: TRBD2; CDR3 DNA: TGTGCCAGCAGCTTATATAGCGGGCCCGGGGAGCTGTTTTTT; CDR3 protein: CASSLYSGPGELFF
J gene: TRBJ1-1; clone size: .; V gene: TRBV6-5; D gene: .; CDR3 DNA: TGTGCCAGCAGTTACTCAGCGAACACTGAAGCTTTCTTT; CDR3 protein: CASSYSANTEAFF
J gene: TRBJ2-2; clone size: .; V gene: TRBV9; D gene: .; CDR3 DNA: TGTGCCAGCAGCGTACGAGGGGACGGACTCAACACCGGGGAGCTGTTTTTT; CDR3 protein: CASSVRGDGLNTGELFF
J gene: TRBJ2-2; clone size: .; V gene: TRBV28; D gene: .; CDR3 DNA: TGTGCCAGCAGTATGAACACCGGGGAGCTGTTTTTT; CDR3 protein: CASSMNTGELFF
J gene: TRBJ1-5; clone size: .; V gene: TRBV18; D gene: TRBD1; CDR3 DNA: TGTGCCAGCTCACCAGGACAGGGTGGAGGGCCCCAGCATTTT; CDR3 protein: CASSPGQGGGPQHF
J gene: TRBJ2-7; clone size: .; V gene: TRBV5-5; D gene: .; CDR3 DNA: TGTGCCAGCAGCTTACGGGAGCTTGGGCCTCAAGCGGGCGAGCAGTACTTC; CDR3 protein: CASSLRELGPQAGEQYF
J gene: TRBJ2-3; clone size: .; V gene: TRBV7-2; D gene: TRBD1; CDR3 DNA: TGTGCCAGCAGGAAGACAGGGTTGGCAGATACGCAGTATTTT; CDR3 protein: CASRKTGLADTQYF
J gene: TRBJ2-1; clone size: .; V gene: TRBV6-5; D gene: .; CDR3 DNA: TGTGCCAGCAGAAGACAGGCGAACAATGAGCAGTTCTTC; CDR3 protein: CASRRQANNEQFF
J gene: TRBJ1-5; clone size: .; V gene: TRBV2; D gene: .; CDR3 DNA: TGTGCCAGCAGTCGAGATAATCAGCCCCAGCATTTT; CDR3 protein: CASSRDNQPQHF
J gene: TRBJ2-1; clone size: few; V gene: TRBV6-1; D gene: .; CDR3 DNA: TGTGCCAGCAGCGCGACTAGGATCAATGAGCAGTTCTTC; CDR3 protein: CASSATRINEQFF
J gene: TRBJ2-3; clone size: .; V gene: TRBV7-8; D gene: TRBD1; CDR3 DNA: TGTGCCAGCAGTTCAGCGAGGGAACAGGGGTCCGCAGATACGCAGTATTTT; CDR3 protein: CASSSAREQGSADTQYF
J gene: TRBJ2-3; clone size: once; V gene: TRBV6-1; D gene: TRBD2; CDR3 DNA: TGTGCCACAACACTAGCGGTTAGCACAGATACGCAGTATTTT; CDR3 protein: CATTLAVSTDTQYF
J gene: TRBJ2-1; clone size: .; V gene: TRBV11-1; D gene: .; CDR3 DNA: TGTGCCAGCAGCCGGACAGCGCTCTCCTACAATGAGCAGTTCTTC; CDR3 protein: CASSRTALSYNEQFF
J gene: TRBJ2-1; clone size: .; V gene: TRBV5-6; D gene: .; CDR3 DNA: TGTGCCAGCAGCTTGGTACCCAATCGTGACGATGAGCAGTTCTTC; CDR3 protein: CASSLVPNRDDEQFF
J gene: TRBJ2-1; clone size: once; V gene: TRBV15; D gene: TRBD2; CDR3 DNA: TGTGCCACCAGCAGCTCTAGCGGGAGGTACAATGAGCAGTTCTTC; CDR3 protein: CATSSSSGRYNEQFF